The sequence of this TCR beta chain was determined in a study of cytomegalovirus exposure and HLA in healthy donors. CDR3 length: 15 amino acids. The trim removed 2 bases at V and 3 bases at J, leaving 2 bases unmatched. The germline V gene encodes CDR1 MGHRA and CDR2 YSYEKL. Everyone who donated was a healthy bone marrow donor. Findings and caveats of the study: The study found most TCR sequences rare, yet found some public TCRs in many donors. Earlier analysis yielded a pattern in which most TCR beta V segments were productive about 90% or about 30% of the time. Several V segments, TRBV6-2 and TRBV6-3 among them, could not be told apart and were dropped.

The study ran its PCR with 60 Vbeta and 13 Jbeta primers. The table came from immunoSEQ multiplex PCR; TCRdb's copy has only in-frame clones and leaves some out. Of more than 100,000 clones listed, more than 80% are singletons. Turning to this clone: Its antigen is not known.

The source of this sequence is a man aged 40-49 years in good health and CMV-seronegative. The sequenced sample consisted of PBMCs. V and J are TRBV4-1 and TRBJ1-1; 11 bases match TRBD1. The CDR3, as DNA: TGCGCCAGCAGCCAAAGGGGACAGGGGGACACTGAAGCTTTCTTT. Encoded protein: CASSQRGQGDTEAFF.